This T cell receptor beta chain was documented in a study of cytomegalovirus exposure and HLA in healthy donors. Overall study findings and caveats: At a 0.05 false discovery rate, a later analysis found 16,951 TCR beta sequences to be associated with HLA alleles.

Both 60 Vbeta primers and 13 Jbeta primers went into the PCR. Profiled with immunoSEQ multiplex PCR; TCRdb holds only in-frame clones, not every one. Of tens of thousands of clones listed, 82% were seen once; the top ten hold about 11%. CDR1 and CDR2 from the germline V gene are SQVTM and ANQGSEA. The CDR3 totals 13 residues. About this clone itself: Its antigen is still unknown.

Input material: PBMCs. The V and J genes are TRBV29-1 and TRBJ2-3, with a tentative D call TRBD2 (6 bases). This receptor was obtained from a woman aged 18-29 years in good health and CMV-seropositive. CDR3 sequence: CTQSAGSTDTQYF. CDR3 nucleotides: TGCACTCAGTCAGCGGGCAGCACAGATACGCAGTATTTT.